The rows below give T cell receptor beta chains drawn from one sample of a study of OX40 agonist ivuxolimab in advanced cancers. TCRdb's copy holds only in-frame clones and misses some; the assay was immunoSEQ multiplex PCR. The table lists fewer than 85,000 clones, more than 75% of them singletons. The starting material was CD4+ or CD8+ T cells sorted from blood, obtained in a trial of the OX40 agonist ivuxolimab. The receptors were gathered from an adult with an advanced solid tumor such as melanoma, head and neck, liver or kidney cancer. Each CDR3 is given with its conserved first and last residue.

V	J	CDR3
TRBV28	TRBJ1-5	CASSFNNQPQHF
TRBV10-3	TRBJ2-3	CATGLAGGGGTDTQYF
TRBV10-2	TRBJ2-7	CASRDIRFSEQYF
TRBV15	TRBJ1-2	CATSRRDRGQGYTF
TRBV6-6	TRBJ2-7	CASSYDGTGNYEQYF
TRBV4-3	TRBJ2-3	CASSQEPGPFTDTQYF
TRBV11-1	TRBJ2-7	CASSPPDGTAGTSKYEQYF
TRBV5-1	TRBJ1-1	CASSLGQGSLKTEAFF
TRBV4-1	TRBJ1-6	CASSQEPRSPLHF
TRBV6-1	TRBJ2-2	CASGAGTVNTGELFF
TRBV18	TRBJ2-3	CASSKGSKRDFFTDTQYF
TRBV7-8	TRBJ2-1	CASRPTSKEQFF
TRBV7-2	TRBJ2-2	CASSFSGRAGGTGELFF
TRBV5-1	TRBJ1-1	CASNPKGHRSTEAFF
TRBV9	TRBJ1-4	CASSVVRDRQIEKLFF